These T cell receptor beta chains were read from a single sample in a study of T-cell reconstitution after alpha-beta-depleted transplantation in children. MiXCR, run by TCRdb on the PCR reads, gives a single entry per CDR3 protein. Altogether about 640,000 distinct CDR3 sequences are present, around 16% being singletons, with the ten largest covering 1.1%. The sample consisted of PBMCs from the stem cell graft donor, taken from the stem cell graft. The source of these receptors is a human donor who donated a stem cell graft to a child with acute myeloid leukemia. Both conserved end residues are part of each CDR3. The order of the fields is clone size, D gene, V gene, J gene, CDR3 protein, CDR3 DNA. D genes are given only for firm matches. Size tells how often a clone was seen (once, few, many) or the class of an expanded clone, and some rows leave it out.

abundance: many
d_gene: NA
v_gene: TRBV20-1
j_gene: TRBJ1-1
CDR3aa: CSARALGAGTEAFF
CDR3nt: TGCAGTGCTAGAGCTCTGGGGGCAGGGACTGAAGCTTTCTTT

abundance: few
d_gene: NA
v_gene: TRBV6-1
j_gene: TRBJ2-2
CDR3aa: CASSLASTHGELFF
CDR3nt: TGTGCCAGCAGCCTAGCGTCAACCCACGGGGAGCTGTTTTTT

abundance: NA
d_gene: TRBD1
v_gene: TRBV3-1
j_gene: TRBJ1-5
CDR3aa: CASSQGGQGVRNNQPQHF
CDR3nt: TGTGCCAGCAGCCAAGGGGGGCAGGGGGTTCGGAACAATCAGCCCCAGCATTTT

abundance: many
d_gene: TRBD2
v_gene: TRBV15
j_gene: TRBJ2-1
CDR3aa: CATSRGAGTSGSEQFF
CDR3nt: TGTGCCACCAGCAGAGGCGCAGGAACTAGCGGGAGTGAGCAGTTCTTC

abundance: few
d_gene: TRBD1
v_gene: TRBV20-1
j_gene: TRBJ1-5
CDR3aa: CSASRAGQGARYSNQPQHF
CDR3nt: TGCAGTGCTAGTCGTGCGGGACAGGGGGCGAGGTATAGCAATCAGCCCCAGCATTTT

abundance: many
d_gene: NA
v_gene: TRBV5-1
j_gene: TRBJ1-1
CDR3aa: CASSLEGKIRQAFF
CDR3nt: TGCGCCAGCAGCTTGGAAGGCAAGATCAGACAAGCTTTCTTT

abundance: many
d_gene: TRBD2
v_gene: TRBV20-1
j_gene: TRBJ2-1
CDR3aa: CSADAGRFGSNEQFF
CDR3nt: TGCAGTGCTGACGCCGGGAGGTTTGGGTCCAATGAGCAGTTCTTC

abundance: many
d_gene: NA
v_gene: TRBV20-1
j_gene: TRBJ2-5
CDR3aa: CSASGVFEETQYF
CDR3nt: TGCAGTGCTAGTGGTGTCTTCGAGGAGACCCAGTACTTC

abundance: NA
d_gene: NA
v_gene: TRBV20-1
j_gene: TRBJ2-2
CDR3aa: CSAVGQANTGELFF
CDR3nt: TGCAGTGCCGTCGGACAAGCGAACACCGGGGAGCTGTTTTTT

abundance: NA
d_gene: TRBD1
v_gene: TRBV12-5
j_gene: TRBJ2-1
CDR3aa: CASGLTYRGLYNEQFF
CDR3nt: TGTGCTAGTGGTTTGACTTACAGGGGGCTCTACAATGAGCAGTTCTTC

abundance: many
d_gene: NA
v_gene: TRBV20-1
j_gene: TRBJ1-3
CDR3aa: CSAPDGYSGNTIYF
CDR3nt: TGCAGTGCTCCTGACGGATACTCTGGAAACACCATATATTTT

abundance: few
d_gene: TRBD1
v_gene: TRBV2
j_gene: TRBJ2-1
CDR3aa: CASSELQGASYNEQFF
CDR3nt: TGTGCCAGCAGTGAGTTACAGGGGGCCAGCTACAATGAGCAGTTCTTC

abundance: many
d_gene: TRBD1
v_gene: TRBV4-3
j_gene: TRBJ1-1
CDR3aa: CASSHYQGGSEAFF
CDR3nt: TGCGCCAGCAGCCATTATCAGGGGGGTAGTGAAGCTTTCTTT

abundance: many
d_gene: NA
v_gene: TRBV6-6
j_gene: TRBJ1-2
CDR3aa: CASSFRETDGYTF
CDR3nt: TGTGCCAGCAGTTTCAGGGAGACAGATGGCTACACCTTC

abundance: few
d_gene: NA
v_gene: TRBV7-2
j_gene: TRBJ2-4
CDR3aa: CASSLARGPDIQYF
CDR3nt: TGTGCCAGCAGCTTAGCGAGGGGTCCGGACATTCAGTACTTC

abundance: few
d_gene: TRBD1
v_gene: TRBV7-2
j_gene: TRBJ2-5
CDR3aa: CASSPGQGHAQTQYF
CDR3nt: TGTGCCAGCAGCCCGGGACAGGGTCATGCTCAGACCCAGTACTTC

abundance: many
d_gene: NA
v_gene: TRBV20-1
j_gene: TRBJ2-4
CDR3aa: CSANPADSLKWIQYF
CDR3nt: TGCAGTGCTAACCCCGCGGACAGTCTAAAGTGGATTCAGTACTTC

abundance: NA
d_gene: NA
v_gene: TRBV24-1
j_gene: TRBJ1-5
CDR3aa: CATSDRKEQGSDQPQHF
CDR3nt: TGTGCCACCAGTGACCGCAAGGAGCAGGGGTCGGATCAGCCCCAGCATTTT

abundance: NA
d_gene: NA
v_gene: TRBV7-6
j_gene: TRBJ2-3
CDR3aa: CASSSRAGSTDTQYF
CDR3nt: TGTGCCAGCAGCTCTCGGGCGGGTAGCACAGATACGCAGTATTTT

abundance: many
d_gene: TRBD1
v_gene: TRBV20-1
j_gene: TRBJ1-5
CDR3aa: CSASPYTGGDQPQHF
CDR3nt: TGCAGTGCTAGTCCTTATACAGGGGGTGATCAGCCCCAGCATTTT

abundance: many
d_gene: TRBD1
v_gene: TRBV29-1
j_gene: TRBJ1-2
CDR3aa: CSVEPGQALYGYTF
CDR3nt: TGCAGCGTTGAACCCGGACAGGCCCTCTATGGCTACACCTTC

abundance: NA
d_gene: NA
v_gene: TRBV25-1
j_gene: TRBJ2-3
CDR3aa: CASSEYSPSIDTQYF
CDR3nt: TGTGCCAGCAGTGAATACTCGCCGTCTATAGATACGCAGTATTTT

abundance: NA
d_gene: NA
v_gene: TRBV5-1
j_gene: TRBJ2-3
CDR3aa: CASSLDRLDTQYF
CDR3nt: TGCGCCAGCAGCTTGGATCGGTTAGATACGCAGTATTTT

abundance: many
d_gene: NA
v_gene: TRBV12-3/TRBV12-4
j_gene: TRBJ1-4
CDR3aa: CASSSSATNEKLFF
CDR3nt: TGTGCCAGCAGTTCGAGTGCAACTAATGAAAAACTGTTTTTT

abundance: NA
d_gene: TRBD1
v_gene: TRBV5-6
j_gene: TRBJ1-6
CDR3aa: CASSLGMKDRAQDSPLHF
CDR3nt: TGTGCCAGCAGCTTGGGGATGAAGGACAGGGCTCAAGATTCACCCCTCCACTTT

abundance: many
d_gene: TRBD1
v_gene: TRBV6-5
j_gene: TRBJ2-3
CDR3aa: CASSYSAGTGGDTQYF
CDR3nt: TGTGCCAGCAGTTATTCCGCTGGGACAGGGGGAGATACGCAGTATTTT

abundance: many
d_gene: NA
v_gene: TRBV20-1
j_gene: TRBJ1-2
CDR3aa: CSAPSVNYGYTF
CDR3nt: TGCAGTGCGCCGTCGGTTAACTATGGCTACACCTTC

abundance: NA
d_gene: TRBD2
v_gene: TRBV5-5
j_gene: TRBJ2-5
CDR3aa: CASGVGGGQETQYF
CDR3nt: TGTGCCAGCGGGGTGGGCGGGGGGCAAGAGACCCAGTACTTC

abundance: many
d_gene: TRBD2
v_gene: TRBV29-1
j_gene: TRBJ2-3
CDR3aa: CSVGGGPDTQYF
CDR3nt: TGCAGCGTTGGCGGGGGACCGGATACGCAGTATTTT

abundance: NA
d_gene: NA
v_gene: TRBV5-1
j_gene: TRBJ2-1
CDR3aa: CASSPRDHLYNEQFF
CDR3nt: TGCGCCAGCAGCCCCCGGGACCACCTTTACAATGAGCAGTTCTTC

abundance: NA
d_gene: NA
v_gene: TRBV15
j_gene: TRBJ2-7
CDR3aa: CATSSTGNEQYF
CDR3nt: TGTGCCACCAGCAGTACAGGGAACGAGCAGTACTTC

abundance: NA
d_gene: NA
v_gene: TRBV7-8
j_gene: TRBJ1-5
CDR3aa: CASSSEGRQPQHF
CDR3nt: TGTGCCAGCAGCTCCGAAGGTCGGCAGCCCCAGCATTTT

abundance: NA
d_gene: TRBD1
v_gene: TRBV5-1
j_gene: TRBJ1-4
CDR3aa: CASTTGTGNEKLFF
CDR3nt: TGCGCCAGCACGACCGGGACAGGAAATGAAAAACTGTTTTTT

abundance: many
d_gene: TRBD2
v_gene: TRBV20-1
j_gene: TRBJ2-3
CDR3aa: CSAFRLSSGGASDTQYF
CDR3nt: TGCAGTGCTTTCCGACTCAGTAGCGGGGGGGCCTCAGATACGCAGTATTTT

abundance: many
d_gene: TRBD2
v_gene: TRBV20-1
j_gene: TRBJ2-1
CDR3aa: CSARATSGGNEQFF
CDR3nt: TGCAGTGCTAGAGCGACTAGCGGGGGGAATGAGCAGTTCTTC

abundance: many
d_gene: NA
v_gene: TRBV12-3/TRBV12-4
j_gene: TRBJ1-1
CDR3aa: CASSPFEMNTEAFF
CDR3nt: TGTGCCAGCAGTCCCTTCGAGATGAACACTGAAGCTTTCTTT

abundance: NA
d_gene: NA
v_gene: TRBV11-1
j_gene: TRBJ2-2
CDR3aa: CASSLRRHTGELFF
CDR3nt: TGTGCCAGCAGCTTACGGAGGCACACCGGGGAGCTGTTTTTT

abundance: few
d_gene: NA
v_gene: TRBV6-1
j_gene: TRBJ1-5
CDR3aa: CASTKGTSANQPQHF
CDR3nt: TGTGCCAGCACCAAGGGGACAAGCGCGAATCAGCCCCAGCATTTT

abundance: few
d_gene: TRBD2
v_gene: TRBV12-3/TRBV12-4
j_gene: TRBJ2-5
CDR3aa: CASSPPPGLAGRETQYF
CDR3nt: TGTGCCAGCAGCCCGCCGCCTGGACTAGCGGGGCGGGAGACCCAGTACTTC

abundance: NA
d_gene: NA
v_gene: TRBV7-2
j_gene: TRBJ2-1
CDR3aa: CASSFDGLTVGEQFF
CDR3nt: TGTGCCAGCAGCTTCGATGGATTGACAGTAGGTGAGCAGTTCTTC

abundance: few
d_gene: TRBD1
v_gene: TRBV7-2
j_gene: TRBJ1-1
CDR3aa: CASSLDRGLSTEAFF
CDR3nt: TGTGCCAGCAGCCTGGACAGGGGGCTGAGCACTGAAGCTTTCTTT

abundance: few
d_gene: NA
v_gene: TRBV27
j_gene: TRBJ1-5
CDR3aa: CASSLTSTQPQHF
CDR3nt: TGTGCCAGCAGTTTAACATCGACTCAGCCCCAGCATTTT

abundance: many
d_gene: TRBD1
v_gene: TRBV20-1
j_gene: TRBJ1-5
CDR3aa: CSASRDRENQPQHF
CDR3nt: TGCAGTGCTAGCCGGGACAGGGAGAATCAGCCCCAGCATTTT

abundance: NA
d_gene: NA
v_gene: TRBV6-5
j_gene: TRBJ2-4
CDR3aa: CASSYRWTGVLAKNIQYF
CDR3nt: TGTGCCAGCAGTTACCGCTGGACCGGGGTGCTAGCCAAAAACATTCAGTACTTC

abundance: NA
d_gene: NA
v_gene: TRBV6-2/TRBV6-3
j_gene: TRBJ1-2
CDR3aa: CASSYSNVGNYGYTF
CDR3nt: TGTGCCAGCAGTTACTCGAACGTCGGGAACTATGGCTACACCTTC

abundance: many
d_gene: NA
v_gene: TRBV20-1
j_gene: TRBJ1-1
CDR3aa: CSASQLMNTEAFF
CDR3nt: TGCAGTGCTAGTCAGCTTATGAACACTGAAGCTTTCTTT

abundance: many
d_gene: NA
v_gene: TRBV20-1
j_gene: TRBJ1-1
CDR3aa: CSASKSNTEAFF
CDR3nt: TGCAGTGCTAGTAAAAGCAACACTGAAGCTTTCTTT

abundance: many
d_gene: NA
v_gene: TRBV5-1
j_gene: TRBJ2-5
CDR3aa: CASSPDQETQYF
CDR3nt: TGCGCCAGCAGCCCGGACCAAGAGACCCAGTACTTC

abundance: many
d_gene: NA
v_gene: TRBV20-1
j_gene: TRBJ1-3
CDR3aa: CSARDRSQTGNTIYF
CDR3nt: TGCAGTGCTAGAGATCGATCCCAGACAGGAAACACCATATATTTT

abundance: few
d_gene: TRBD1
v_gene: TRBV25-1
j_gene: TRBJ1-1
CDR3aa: CASSAPQGARTEAFF
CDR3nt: TGTGCCAGCAGTGCACCTCAGGGGGCCAGGACTGAAGCTTTCTTT

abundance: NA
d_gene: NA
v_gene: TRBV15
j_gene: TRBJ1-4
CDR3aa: CATSRAAGYQKLFF
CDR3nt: TGTGCCACCAGCAGAGCGGCAGGGTATCAAAAACTGTTTTTT